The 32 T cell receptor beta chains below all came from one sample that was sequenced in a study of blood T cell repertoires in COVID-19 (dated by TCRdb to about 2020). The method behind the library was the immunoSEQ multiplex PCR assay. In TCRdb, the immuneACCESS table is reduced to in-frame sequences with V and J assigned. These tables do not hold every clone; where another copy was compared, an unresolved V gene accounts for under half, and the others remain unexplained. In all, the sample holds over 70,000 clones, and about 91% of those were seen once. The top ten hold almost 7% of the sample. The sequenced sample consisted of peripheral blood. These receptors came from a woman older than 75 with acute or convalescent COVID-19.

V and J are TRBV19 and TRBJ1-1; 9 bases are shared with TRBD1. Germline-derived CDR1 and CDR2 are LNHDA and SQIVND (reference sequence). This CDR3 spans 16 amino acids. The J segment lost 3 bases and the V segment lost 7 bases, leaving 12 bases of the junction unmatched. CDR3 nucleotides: TGTGCCAGTAAAAAGCTACAGGGGGCGGGGGACACTGAAGCTTTCTTT. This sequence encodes CASKKLQGAGDTEAFF.

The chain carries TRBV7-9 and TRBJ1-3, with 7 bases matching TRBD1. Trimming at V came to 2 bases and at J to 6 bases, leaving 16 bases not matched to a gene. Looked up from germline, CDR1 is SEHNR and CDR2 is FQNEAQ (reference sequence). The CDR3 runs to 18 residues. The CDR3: CASSLSSRGRGKENTIYF. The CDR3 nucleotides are TGTGCCAGCAGCTTAAGTAGCCGGGGCAGGGGGAAAGAAAACACCATATATTTT.

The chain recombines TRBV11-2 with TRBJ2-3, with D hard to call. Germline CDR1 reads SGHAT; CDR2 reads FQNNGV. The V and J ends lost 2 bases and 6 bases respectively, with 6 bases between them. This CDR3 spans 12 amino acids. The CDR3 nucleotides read TGTGCCAGCAGCTTAACTTCCGATACGCAGTATTTT. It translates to CASSLTSDTQYF. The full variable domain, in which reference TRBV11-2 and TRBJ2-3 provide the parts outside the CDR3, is EAGVAQSPRYKIIEKRQSVAFWCNPISGHATLYWYQQILGQGPKLLIQFQNNGVVDDSQLPKDRFSAERLKGVDSTLKIQPAKLEDSAVYLCASSLTSDTQYFGPGTRLTVL.

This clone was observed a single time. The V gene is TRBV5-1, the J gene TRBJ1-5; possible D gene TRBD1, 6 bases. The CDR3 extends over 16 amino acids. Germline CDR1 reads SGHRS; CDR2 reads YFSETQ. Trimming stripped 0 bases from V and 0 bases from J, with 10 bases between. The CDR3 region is CASSLGQDDSNQPQHF. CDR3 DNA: TGCGCCAGCAGCTTGGGACAGGACGATAGCAATCAGCCCCAGCATTTT. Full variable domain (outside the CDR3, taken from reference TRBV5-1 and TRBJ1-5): KAGVTQTPRYLIKTRGQQVTLSCSPISGHRSVSWYQQTPGQGLQFLFEYFSETQRNKGNFPGRFSGRQFSNSRSEMNVSTLELGDSALYLCASSLGQDDSNQPQHFGDGTRLSIL.

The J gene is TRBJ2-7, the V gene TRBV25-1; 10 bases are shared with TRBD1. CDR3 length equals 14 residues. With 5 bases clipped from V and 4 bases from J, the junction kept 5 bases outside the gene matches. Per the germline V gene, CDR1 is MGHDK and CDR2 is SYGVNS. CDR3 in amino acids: CASSSQDRGYEQYF. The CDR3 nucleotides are TGTGCCAGCAGTTCTCAGGACAGGGGGTACGAGCAGTACTTC.

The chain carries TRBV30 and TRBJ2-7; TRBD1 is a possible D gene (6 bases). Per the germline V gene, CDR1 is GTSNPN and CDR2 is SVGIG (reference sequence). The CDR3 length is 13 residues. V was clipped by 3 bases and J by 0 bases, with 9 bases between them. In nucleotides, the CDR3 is TGTGCCTGGAGGACAGGTTACTCCTACGAGCAGTACTTC. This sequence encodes CAWRTGYSYEQYF.

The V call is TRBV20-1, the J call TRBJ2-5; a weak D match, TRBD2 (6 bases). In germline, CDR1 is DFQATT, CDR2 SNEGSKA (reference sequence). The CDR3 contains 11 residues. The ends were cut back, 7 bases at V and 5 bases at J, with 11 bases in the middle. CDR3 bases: TGCAGTGGAGCGGGTACGGAGACCCAGTACTTC. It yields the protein CSGAGTETQYF.

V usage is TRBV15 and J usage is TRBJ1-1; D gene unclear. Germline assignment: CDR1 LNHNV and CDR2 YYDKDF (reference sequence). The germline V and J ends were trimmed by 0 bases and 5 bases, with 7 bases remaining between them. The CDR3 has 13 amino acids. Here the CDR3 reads CATSRDGGTEAFF. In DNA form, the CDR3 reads TGTGCCACCAGCAGAGATGGCGGTACTGAAGCTTTCTTT.

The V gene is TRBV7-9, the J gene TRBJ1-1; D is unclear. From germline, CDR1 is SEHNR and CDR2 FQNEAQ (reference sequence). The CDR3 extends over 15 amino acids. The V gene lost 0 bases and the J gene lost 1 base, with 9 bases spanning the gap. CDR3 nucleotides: TGTGCCAGCAGCTTAGCGCGCGGGCCGAACACTGAAGCTTTCTTT. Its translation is CASSLARGPNTEAFF. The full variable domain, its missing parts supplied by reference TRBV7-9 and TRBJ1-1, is DTGVSQNPRHKITKRGQNVTFRCDPISEHNRLYWYRQTLGQGPEFLTYFQNEAQLEKSRLLSDRFSAERPKGSFSTLEIQRTEQGDSAMYLCASSLARGPNTEAFFGQGTRLTVV.

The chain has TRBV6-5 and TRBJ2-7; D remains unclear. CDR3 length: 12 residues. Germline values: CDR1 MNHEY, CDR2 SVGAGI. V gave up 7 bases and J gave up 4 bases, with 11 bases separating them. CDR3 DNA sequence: TGTGCCAGCAAGGAGACCAAGTACGAGCAGTACTTC. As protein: CASKETKYEQYF.

The CDR3, as DNA: TGTGCCAGCAGCTTAGAATGGCGGTCCCCAGATACGCAGTATTTT. Its protein is CASSLEWRSPDTQYF. The chain links TRBV11-2 to TRBJ2-3; D is uncertain. The CDR3 loop spans 15 amino acids. V was pared by 0 bases and J by 4 bases, with 11 bases between. Germline lookup yields CDR1 SGHAT and CDR2 FQNNGV.

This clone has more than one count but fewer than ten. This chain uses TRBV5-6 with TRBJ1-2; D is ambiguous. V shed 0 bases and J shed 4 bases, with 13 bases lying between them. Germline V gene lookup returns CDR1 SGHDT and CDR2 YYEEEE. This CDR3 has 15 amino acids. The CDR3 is CASSLGRSLGYGYTF. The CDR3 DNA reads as TGTGCCAGCAGCTTGGGGAGATCTCTAGGCTATGGCTACACCTTC.

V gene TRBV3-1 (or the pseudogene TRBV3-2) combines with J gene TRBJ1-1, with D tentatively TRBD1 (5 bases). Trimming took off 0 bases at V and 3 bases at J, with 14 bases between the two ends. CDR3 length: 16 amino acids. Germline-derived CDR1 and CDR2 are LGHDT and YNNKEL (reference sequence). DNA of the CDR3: TGTGCCAGCAGCCAAGATCGGAGGGGAACCGACACTGAAGCTTTCTTT. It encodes CASSQDRRGTDTEAFF.

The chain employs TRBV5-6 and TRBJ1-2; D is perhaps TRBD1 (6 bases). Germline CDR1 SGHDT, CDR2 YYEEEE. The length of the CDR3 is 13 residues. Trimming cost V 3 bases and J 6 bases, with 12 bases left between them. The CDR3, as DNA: TGTGCCAGCAGCTGGGGGCGGTTGGATGGCTACACCTTC. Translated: CASSWGRLDGYTF.

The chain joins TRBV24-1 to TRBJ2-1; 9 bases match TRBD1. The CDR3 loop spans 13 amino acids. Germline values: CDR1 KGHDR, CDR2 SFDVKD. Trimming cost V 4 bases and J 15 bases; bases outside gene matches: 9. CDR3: CATSEPGTGKRFF. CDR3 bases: TGTGCCACCAGTGAGCCCGGGACAGGGAAGCGGTTCTTC.

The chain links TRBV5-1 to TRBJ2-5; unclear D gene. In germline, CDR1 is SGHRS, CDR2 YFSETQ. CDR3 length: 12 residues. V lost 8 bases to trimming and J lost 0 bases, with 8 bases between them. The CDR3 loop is CASTENQETQYF. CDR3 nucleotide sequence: TGCGCCAGTACAGAGAACCAAGAGACCCAGTACTTC.

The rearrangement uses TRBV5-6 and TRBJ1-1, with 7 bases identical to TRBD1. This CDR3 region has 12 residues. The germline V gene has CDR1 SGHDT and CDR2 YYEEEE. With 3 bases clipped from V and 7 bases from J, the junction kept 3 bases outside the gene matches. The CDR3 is CASSYRDSEAFF. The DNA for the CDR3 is TGTGCCAGCAGCTATCGGGACAGTGAAGCTTTCTTT.

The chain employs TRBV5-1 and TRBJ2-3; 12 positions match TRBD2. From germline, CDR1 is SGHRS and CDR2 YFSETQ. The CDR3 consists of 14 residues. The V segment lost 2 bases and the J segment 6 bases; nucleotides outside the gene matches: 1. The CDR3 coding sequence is TGCGCCAGCAGCTTAGGGACTAGCGGGGATACGCAGTATTTT. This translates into CASSLGTSGDTQYF. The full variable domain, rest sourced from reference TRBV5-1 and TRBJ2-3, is KAGVTQTPRYLIKTRGQQVTLSCSPISGHRSVSWYQQTPGQGLQFLFEYFSETQRNKGNFPGRFSGRQFSNSRSEMNVSTLELGDSALYLCASSLGTSGDTQYFGPGTRLTVL.

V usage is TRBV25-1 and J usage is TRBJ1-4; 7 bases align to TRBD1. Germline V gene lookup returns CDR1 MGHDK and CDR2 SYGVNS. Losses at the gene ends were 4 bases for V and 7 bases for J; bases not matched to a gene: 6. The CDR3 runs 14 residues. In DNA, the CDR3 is TGTGCCAGCAGTGTACAGGGGAGGCGTGAAAAACTGTTTTTT. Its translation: CASSVQGRREKLFF.

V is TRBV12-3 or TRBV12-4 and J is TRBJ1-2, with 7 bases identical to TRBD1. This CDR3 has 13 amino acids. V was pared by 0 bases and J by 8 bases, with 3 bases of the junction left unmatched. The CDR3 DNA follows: TGTGCCAGCAGTTTAGCAGGGGGCCGCGGCTACACCTTC. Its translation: CASSLAGGRGYTF.

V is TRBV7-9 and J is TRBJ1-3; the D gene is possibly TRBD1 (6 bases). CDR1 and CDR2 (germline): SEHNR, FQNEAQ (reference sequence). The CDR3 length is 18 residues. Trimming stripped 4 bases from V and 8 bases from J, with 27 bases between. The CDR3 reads CASSSNQPRQEGIDTIYF. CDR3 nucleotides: TGTGCCAGCAGCTCAAACCAACCACGACAGGAAGGTATAGACACCATATATTTT.

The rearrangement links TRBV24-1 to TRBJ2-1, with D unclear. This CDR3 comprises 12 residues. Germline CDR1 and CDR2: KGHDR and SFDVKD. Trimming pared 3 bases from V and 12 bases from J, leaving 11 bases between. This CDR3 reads CATSDGSRGQFF. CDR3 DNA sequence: TGTGCCACCAGTGATGGATCGAGAGGGCAGTTCTTC.

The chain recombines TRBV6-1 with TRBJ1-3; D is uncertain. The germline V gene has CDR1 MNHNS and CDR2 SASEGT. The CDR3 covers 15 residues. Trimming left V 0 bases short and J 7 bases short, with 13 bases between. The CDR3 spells CASSEASRVGNTIYF. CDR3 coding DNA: TGTGCCAGCAGTGAAGCGTCACGGGTTGGGAACACCATATATTTT.

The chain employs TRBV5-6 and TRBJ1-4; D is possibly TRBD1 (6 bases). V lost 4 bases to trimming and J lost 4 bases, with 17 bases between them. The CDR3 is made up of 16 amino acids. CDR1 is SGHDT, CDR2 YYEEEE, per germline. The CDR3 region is CASSRQWTDFNEKLFF. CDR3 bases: TGTGCCAGCAGCCGGCAATGGACAGACTTTAATGAAAAACTGTTTTTT.

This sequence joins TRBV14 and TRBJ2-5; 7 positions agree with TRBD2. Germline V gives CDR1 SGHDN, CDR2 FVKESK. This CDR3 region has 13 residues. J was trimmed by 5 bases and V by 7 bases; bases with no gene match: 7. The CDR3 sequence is CASNRGVGETQYF. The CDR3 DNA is TGTGCCAGCAATCGGGGGGTTGGGGAGACCCAGTACTTC. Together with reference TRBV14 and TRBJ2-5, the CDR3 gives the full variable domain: EAGVTQFPSHSVIEKGQTVTLRCDPISGHDNLYWYRRVMGKEIKFLLHFVKESKQDESGMPNNRFLAERTGGTYSTLKVQPAELEDSGVYFCASNRGVGETQYFGPGTRLLVL.

The CDR3 loop is CASRVTSGGAYEQYF. CDR3 DNA sequence: TGTGCCAGCAGGGTGACTAGCGGGGGGGCTTACGAGCAGTACTTC. The chain joins TRBV2 to TRBJ2-7, with 14 nucleotides matching TRBD2. V lost 6 bases and J lost 4; bases outside the gene matches: 5. The CDR3 consists of 15 residues. The V gene's germline CDR1 is SNHLY and CDR2 FYNNEI.

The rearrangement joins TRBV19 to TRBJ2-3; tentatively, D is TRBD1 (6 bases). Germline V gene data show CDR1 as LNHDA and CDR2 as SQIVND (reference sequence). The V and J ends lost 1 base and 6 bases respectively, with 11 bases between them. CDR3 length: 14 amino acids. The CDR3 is CASSIGQGRDTQYF. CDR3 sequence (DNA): TGTGCCAGTAGTATAGGCCAGGGGCGGGATACGCAGTATTTT.

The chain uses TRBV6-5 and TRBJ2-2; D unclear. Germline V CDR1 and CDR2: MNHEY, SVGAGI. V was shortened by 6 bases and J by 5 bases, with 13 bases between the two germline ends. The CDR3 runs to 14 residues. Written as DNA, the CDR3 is TGTGCCAGCAGCCTGACTCATATGACCGGGGAGCTGTTTTTT. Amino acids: CASSLTHMTGELFF.

As DNA, the CDR3 is TGTGCCTGGAGTGTACTCTTATCAGAGACCCAGTACTTC. This encodes CAWSVLLSETQYF. The chain is built from TRBV30 and TRBJ2-5; D remains ambiguous. This CDR3 has 13 amino acids. V was cut by 0 bases and J by 4 bases, with 9 bases left in between. Germline V gene data show CDR1 as GTSNPN and CDR2 as SVGIG (reference sequence).

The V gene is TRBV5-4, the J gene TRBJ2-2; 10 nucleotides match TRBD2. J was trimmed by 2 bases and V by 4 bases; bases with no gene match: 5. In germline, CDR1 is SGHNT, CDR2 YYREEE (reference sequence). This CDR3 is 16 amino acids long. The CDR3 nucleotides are TGTGCCAGCAGCAAAGCGGGGGGGACCAACACCGGGGAGCTGTTTTTT. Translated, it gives CASSKAGGTNTGELFF.

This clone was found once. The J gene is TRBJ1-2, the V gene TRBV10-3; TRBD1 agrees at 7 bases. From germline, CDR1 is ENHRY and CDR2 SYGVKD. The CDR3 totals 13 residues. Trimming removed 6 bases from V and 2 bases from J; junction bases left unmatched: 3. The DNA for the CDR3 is TGTGCCATCAGCCAGGACAGGAACTATGGCTACACCTTC. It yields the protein CAISQDRNYGYTF.

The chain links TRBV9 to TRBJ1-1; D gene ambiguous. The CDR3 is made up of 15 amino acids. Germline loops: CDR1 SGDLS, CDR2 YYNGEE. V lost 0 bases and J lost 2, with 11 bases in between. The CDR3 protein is CASSVEPILNTEAFF. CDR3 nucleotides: TGTGCCAGCAGCGTAGAGCCTATCTTAAACACTGAAGCTTTCTTT.